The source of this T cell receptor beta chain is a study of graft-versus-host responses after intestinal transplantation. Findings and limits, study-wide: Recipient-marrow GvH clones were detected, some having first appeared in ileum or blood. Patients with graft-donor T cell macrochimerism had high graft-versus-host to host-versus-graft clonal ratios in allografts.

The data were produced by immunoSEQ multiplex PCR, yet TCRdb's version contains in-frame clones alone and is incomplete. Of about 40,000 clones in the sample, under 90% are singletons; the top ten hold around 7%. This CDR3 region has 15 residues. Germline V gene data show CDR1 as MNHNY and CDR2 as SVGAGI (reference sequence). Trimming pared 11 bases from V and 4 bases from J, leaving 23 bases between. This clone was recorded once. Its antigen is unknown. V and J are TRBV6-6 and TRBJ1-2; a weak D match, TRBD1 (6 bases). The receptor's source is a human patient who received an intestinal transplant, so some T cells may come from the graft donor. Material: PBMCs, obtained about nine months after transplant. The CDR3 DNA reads TGTGCCGGTCTCGGGCCAGTGGGGGCGGGCTATGGCTACACCTTC. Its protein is CAGLGPVGAGYGYTF.